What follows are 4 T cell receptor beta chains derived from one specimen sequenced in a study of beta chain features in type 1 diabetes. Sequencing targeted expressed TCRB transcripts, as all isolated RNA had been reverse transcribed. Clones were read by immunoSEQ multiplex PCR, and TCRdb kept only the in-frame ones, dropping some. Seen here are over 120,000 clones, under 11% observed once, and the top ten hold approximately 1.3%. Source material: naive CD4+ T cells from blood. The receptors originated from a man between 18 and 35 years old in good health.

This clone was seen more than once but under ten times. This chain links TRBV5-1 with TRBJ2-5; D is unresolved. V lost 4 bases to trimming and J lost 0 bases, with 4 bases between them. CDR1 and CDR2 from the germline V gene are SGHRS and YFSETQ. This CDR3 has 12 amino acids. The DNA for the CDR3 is TGCGCCAGCAGCCCGTACCAAGAGACCCAGTACTTC. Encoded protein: CASSPYQETQYF.

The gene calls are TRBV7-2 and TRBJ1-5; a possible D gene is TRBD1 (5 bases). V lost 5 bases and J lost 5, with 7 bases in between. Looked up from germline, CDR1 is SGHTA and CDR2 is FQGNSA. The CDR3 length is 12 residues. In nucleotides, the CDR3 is TGTGCCAGCAGCCTACAGGATCAGCCCCAGCATTTT. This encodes CASSLQDQPQHF. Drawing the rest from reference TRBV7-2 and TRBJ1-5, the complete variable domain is GAGVSQSPSNKVTEKGKDVELRCDPISGHTALYWYRQSLGQGLEFLIYFQGNSAPDKSGLPSDRFSAERTGGSVSTLTIQRTQQEDSAVYLCASSLQDQPQHFGDGTRLSIL.

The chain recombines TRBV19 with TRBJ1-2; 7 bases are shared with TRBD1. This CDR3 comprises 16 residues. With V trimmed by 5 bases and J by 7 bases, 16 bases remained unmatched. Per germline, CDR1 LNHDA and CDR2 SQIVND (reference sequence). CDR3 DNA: TGTGCCAGTAGTTCGGGGAGACAGGGAGCTTTTCTTGGCTACACCTTC. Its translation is CASSSGRQGAFLGYTF. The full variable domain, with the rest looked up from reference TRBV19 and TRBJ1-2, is DGGITQSPKYLFRKEGQNVTLSCEQNLNHDAMYWYRQDPGQGLRLIYYSQIVNDFQKGDIAEGYSVSREKKESFPLTVTSAQKNPTAFYLCASSSGRQGAFLGYTFGSGTRLTVV.

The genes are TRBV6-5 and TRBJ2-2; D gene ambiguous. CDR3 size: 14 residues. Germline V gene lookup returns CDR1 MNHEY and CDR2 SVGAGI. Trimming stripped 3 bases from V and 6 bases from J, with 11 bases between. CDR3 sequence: CASSYGRSSGELFF. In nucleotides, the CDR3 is TGTGCCAGCAGTTATGGCAGGTCCTCCGGGGAGCTGTTTTTT.